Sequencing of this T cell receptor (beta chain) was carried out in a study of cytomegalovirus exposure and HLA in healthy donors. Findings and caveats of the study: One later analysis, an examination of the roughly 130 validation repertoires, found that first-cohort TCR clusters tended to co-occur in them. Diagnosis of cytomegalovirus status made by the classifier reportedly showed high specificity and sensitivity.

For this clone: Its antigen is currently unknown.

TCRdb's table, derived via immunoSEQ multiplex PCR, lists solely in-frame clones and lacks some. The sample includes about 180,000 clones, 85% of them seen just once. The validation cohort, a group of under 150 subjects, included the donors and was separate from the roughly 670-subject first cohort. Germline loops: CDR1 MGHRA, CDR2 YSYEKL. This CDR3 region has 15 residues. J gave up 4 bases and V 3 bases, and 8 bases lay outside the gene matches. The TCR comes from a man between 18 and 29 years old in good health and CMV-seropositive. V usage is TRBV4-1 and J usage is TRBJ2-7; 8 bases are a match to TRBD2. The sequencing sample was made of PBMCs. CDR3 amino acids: CASSQGTSGQYEQYF. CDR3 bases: TGCGCCAGCAGCCAGGGTACTAGCGGCCAATACGAGCAGTACTTC.